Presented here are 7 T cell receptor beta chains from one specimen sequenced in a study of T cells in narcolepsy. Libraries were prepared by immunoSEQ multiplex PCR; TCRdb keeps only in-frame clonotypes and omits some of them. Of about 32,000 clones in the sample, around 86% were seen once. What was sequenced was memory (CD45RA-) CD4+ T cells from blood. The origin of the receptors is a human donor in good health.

CDR3: CASTPQGGGYTF. The CDR3 DNA is TGTGCCAGTACGCCTCAGGGGGGTGGCTACACCTTC. The chain combines TRBV19 with TRBJ1-2; 7 nucleotides align to TRBD1. CDR3 length equals 12 residues. Trimming removed 7 bases from V and 7 bases from J; junction bases left unmatched: 6. Germline CDR1 is LNHDA and CDR2 is SQIVND (reference sequence).

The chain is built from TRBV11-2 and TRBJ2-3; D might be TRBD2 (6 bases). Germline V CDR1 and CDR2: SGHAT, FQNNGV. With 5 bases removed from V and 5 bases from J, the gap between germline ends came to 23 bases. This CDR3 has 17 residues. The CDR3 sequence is CASSTYREGGRQDTQYF. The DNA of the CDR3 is TGTGCCAGCAGCACCTACCGAGAGGGAGGACGTCAAGATACGCAGTATTTT.

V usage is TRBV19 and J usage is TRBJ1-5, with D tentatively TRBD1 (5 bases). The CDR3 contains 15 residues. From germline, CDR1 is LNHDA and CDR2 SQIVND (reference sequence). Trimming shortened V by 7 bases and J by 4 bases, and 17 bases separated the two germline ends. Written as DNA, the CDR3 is TGTGCCAGTACCAAGGGACCGGGGGGGAATCAGCCCCAGCATTTT. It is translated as CASTKGPGGNQPQHF.

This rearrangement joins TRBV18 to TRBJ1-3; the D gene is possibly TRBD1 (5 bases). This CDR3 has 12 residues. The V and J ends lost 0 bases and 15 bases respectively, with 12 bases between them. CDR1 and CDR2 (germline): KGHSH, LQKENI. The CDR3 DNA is TGTGCCAGCTCACCACCGGATGGGGCTAGATATTTT. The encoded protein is CASSPPDGARYF.

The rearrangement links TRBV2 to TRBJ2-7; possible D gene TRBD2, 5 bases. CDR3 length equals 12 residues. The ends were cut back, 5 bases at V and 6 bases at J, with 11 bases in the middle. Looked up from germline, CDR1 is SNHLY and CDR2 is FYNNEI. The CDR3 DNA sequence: TGTGCCAGCAGTCTAGACACTAGCGAGCAGTACTTC. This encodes CASSLDTSEQYF.

The CDR3 DNA is TGTGCCAGCATCCCCCATGGGGGAGCCCCCCTTGGCTACACCTTC. Amino acid sequence: CASIPHGGAPLGYTF. The chain couples TRBV2 to TRBJ1-2, with D possibly TRBD1 on 5 matching bases. Germline lookup yields CDR1 SNHLY and CDR2 FYNNEI. The CDR3 runs to 15 residues. Trimming removed 7 bases from V and 7 bases from J, with 22 bases in between.

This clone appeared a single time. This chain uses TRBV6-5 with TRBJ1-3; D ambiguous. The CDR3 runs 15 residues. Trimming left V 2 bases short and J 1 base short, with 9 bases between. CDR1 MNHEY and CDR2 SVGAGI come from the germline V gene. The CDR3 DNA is TGTGCCAGCAGTTACGAGGGAGTGTCTGGAAACACCATATATTTT. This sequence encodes CASSYEGVSGNTIYF.